This T cell receptor (beta chain) was identified in a study of chemoradiotherapy in HPV16-positive cancers. Produced via immunoSEQ multiplex PCR; TCRdb's table is partial and in-frame only. The table lists 40,000 to 65,000 clones, 90% of them singletons. CDR1 MNHEY and CDR2 SVGAGI come from the germline V gene. V was trimmed by 6 bases and J by 5 bases, leaving 13 bases between them. The CDR3 has 14 residues. The sequence was obtained from a human donor with HPV-associated anogenital cancer. This chain connects TRBV6-5 to TRBJ1-4; TRBD1 is a possible D gene (6 bases). The source was blood, collected from a patient who underwent chemoradiotherapy. The CDR3 region is CASRLGQLNEKLFF. The CDR3 DNA is TGTGCCAGCAGACTAGGACAGCTCAATGAAAAACTGTTTTTT.